This T cell receptor (beta chain) came from a study of stem cell transplantation in POMP-related autoinflammatory disease. Study in general: Before transplant, CD4+ T cells skewed naive and CD8+ proportions were low. After transplant, neutrophils and platelets showed 100% graft donor chimerism through one year.

This table comes from immunoSEQ multiplex PCR, and its TCRdb copy is limited to in-frame clones, with some not included. The sample holds more than 8,500 clones, roughly 77% seen once. In germline, CDR1 is MDHEN, CDR2 SYDVKM. The V end lost 5 bases, the J end lost 5 bases, and 18 bases lay between the germline ends. The CDR3 sequence is 15 residues long. As concerns this clone: Its antigen is not known.

Study results and limitations: Patients with PRAID showed a restricted number of unique TRB V-J gene pairings.

The specimen comprised CD4+ T cells from PBMCs, sampled after stem cell transplantation. The chain uses TRBV28 and TRBJ1-2; D is perhaps TRBD1 (6 bases). This TCR was recovered from a human patient with POMP-related autoinflammation and immune dysregulation (PRAID). A subset of T cells may come from the graft donor. CDR3 sequence reads: CASSPHTATGYGYTF. CDR3 bases: TGTGCCAGCAGTCCCCACACCGCGACAGGTTATGGCTACACCTTC.